The subject of this entry is one T cell receptor beta chain. These data originate in a study of technical replicates of blood from several donors. The method was immunoSEQ multiplex PCR; TCRdb's version includes in-frame clones alone and lacks a portion of them. The sample lists tens of thousands of clones; 75% to 95% were seen once. V was cut by 3 bases and J by 5 bases, with 5 bases left in between. The CDR3 is made up of 11 amino acids. Germline CDR1 and CDR2: SGHNT and YYREEE (reference sequence). Sequences were obtained from T cells isolated from PBMCs. This TCR came from a human donor in good health. Some clones in this sample may be carry-over from other donors' samples. The genes are TRBV5-4 and TRBJ2-5; D unclear. The CDR3 DNA reads as TGTGCCAGCAGCTCCCAGGAGACCCAGTACTTC. Translated, it gives CASSSQETQYF.